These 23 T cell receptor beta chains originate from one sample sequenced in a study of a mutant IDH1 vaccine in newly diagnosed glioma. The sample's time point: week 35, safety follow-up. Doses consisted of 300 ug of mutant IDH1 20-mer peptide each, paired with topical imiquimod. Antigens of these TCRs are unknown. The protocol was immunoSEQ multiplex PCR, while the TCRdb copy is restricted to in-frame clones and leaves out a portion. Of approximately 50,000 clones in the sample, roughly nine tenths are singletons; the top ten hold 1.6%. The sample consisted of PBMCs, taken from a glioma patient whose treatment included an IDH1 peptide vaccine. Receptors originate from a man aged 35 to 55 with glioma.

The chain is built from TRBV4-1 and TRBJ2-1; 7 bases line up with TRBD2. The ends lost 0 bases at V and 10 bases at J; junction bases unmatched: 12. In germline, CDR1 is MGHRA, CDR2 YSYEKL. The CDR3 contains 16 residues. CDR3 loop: CASSQDRTSARGEQFF. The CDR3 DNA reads TGCGCCAGCAGCCAAGATAGAACTAGCGCCCGGGGAGAGCAGTTCTTC.

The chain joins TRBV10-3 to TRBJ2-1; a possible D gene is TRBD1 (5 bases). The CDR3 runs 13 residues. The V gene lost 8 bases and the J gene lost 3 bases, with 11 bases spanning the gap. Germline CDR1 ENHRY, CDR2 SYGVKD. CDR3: CAIGPDIYNEQFF. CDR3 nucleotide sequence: TGTGCCATCGGGCCGGACATCTACAATGAGCAGTTCTTC.

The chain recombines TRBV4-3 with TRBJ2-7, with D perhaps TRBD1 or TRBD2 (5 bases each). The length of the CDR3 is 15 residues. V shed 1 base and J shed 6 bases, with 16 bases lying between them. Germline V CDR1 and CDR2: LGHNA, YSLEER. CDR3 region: CASSQGQGAGAEQYF. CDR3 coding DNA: TGCGCCAGCAGCCAAGGCCAAGGGGCCGGGGCCGAGCAGTACTTC.

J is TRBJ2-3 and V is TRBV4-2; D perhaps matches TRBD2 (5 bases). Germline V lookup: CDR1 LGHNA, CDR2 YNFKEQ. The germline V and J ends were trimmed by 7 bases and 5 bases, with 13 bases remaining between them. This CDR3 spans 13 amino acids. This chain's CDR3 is CASTGSDRDTQYF. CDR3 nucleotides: TGTGCCAGCACTGGTAGCGACCGAGATACGCAGTATTTT.

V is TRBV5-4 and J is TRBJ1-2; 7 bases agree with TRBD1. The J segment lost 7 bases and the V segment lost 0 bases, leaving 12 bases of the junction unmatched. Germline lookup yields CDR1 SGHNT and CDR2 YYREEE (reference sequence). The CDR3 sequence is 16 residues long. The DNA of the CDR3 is TGTGCCAGCAGCTTGGGAGGTCCAGGGGGTGGGTCTGGCTACACCTTC. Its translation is CASSLGGPGGGSGYTF.

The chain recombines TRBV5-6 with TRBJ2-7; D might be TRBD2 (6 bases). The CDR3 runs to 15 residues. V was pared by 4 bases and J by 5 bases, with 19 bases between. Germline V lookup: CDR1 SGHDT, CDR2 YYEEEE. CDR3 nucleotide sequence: TGTGCCAGCAGCCCCCCAGCTAGCGCGGGAAACGAGCAGTACTTC. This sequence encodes CASSPPASAGNEQYF.

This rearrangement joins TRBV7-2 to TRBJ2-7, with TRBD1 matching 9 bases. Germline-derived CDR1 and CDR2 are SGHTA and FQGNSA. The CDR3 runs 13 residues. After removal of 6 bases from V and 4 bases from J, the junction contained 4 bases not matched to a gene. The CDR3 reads CASRRTGDYEQYF. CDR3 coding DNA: TGTGCCAGCAGACGGACAGGGGATTACGAGCAGTACTTC.

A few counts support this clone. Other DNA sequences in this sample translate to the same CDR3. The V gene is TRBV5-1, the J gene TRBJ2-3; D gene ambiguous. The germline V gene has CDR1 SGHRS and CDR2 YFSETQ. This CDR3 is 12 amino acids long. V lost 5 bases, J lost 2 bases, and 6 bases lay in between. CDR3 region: CASSFATDTQYF. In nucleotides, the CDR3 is TGCGCCAGCAGTTTCGCCACAGATACGCAGTATTTT.

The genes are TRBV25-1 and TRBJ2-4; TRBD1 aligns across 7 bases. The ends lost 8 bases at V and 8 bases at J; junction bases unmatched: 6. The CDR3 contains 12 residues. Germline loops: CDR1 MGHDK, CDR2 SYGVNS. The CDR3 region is CASRDSGYIQYF. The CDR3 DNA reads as TGTGCCAGCCGGGACAGTGGGTACATTCAGTACTTC.

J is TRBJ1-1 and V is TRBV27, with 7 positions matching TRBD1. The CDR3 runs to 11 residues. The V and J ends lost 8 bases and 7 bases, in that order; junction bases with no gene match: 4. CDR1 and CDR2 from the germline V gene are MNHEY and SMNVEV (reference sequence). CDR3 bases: TGTGCCAGCTTACAGGGGCTTGAAGCTTTCTTT. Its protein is CASLQGLEAFF.

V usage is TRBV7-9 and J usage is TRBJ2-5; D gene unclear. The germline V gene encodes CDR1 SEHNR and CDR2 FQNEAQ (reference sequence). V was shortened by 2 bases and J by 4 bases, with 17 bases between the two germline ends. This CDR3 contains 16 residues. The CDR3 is CASSLLGRVVAETQYF. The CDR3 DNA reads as TGTGCCAGCAGCTTACTCGGTCGGGTAGTAGCAGAGACCCAGTACTTC. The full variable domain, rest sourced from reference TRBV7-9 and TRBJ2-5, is DTGVSQNPRHKITKRGQNVTFRCDPISEHNRLYWYRQTLGQGPEFLTYFQNEAQLEKSRLLSDRFSAERPKGSFSTLEIQRTEQGDSAMYLCASSLLGRVVAETQYFGPGTRLLVL.

CDR3 residues: CASSVQRSSYNEQFF. In DNA, the CDR3 is TGTGCCAGCAGTGTCCAGCGGAGCTCCTACAATGAGCAGTTCTTC. This chain connects TRBV2 to TRBJ2-1, with D possibly matching TRBD2 (5 bases). The CDR3 loop spans 15 amino acids. V was cut by 4 bases and J by 0 bases, with 10 bases left in between. Germline loops: CDR1 SNHLY, CDR2 FYNNEI.

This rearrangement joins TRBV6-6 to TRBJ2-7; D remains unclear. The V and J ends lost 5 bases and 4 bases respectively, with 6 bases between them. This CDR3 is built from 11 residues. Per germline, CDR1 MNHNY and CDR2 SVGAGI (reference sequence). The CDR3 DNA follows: TGTGCCAGCAGTGGTAGGTACGAGCAGTACTTC. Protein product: CASSGRYEQYF.

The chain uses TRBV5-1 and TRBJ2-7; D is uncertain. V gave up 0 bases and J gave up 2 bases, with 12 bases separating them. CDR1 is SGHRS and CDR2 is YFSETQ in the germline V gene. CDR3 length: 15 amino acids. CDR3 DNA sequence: TGCGCCAGCAGCTTGGGTCCCGGAGCCACCTACGAGCAGTACTTC. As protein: CASSLGPGATYEQYF.

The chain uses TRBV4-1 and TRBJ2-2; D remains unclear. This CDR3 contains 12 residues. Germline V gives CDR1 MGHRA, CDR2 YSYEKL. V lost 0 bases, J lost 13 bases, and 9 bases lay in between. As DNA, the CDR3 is TGCGCCAGCAGCCAAGACCCGGCCGTGCTGTTTTTT. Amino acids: CASSQDPAVLFF.

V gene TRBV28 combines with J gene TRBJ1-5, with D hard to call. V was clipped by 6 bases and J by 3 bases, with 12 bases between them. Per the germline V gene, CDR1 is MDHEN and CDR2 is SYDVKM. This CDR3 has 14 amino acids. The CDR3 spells CASRQTNLNQPQHF. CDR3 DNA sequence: TGTGCCAGCAGGCAGACAAATCTCAATCAGCCCCAGCATTTT.

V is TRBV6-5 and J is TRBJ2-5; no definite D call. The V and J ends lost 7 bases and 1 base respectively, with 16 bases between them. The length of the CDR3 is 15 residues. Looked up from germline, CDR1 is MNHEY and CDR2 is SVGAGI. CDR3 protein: CASTPLGLGQETQYF. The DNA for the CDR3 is TGTGCCAGCACCCCATTGGGGTTGGGCCAAGAGACCCAGTACTTC.

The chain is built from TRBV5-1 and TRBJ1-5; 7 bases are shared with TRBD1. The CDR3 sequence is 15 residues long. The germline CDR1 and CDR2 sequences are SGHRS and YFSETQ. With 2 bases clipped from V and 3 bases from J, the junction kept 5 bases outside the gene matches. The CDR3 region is CASSLTGVPNQPQHF. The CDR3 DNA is TGCGCCAGCAGCTTAACAGGGGTGCCCAATCAGCCCCAGCATTTT.

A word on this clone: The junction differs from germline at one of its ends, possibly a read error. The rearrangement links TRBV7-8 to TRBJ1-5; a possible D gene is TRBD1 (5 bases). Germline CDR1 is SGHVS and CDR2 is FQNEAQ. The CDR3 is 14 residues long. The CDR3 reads CASRPRGGDEGVVF. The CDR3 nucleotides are TGTGCCAGCAGACCACGGGGGGGGGACGAAGGGGTCGTTTTT.

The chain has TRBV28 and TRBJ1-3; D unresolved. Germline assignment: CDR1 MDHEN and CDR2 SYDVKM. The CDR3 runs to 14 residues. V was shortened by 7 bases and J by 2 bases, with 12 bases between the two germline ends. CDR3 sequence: CASNHRSAGNTIYF. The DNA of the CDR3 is TGTGCCAGCAATCACAGATCGGCTGGAAACACCATATATTTT.

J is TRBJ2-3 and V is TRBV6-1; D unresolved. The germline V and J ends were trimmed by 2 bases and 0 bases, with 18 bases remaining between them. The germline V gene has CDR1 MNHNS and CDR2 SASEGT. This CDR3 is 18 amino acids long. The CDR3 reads CASSEPQKRYFSTDTQYF. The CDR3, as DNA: TGTGCCAGCAGTGAACCCCAGAAGCGCTATTTTAGCACAGATACGCAGTATTTT.

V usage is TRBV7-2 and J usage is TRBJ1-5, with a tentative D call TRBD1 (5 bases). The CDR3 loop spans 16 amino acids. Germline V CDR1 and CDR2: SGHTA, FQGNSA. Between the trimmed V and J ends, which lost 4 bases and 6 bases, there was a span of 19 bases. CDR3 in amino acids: CASSSRLGGSGQPQHF. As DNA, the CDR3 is TGTGCCAGCAGCTCCCGGTTGGGGGGGTCTGGTCAGCCCCAGCATTTT.

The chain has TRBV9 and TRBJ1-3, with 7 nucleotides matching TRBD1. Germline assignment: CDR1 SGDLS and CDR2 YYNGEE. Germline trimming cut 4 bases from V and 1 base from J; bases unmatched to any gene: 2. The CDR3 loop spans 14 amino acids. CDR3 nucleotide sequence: TGTGCCAGCAGCCAGACAGGGTCTGGAAACACCATATATTTT. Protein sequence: CASSQTGSGNTIYF. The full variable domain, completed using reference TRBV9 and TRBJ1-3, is DSGVTQTPKHLITATGQRVTLRCSPRSGDLSVYWYQQSLDQGLQFLIQYYNGEERAKGNILERFSAQQFPDLHSELNLSSLELGDSALYFCASSQTGSGNTIYFGEGSWLTVV.